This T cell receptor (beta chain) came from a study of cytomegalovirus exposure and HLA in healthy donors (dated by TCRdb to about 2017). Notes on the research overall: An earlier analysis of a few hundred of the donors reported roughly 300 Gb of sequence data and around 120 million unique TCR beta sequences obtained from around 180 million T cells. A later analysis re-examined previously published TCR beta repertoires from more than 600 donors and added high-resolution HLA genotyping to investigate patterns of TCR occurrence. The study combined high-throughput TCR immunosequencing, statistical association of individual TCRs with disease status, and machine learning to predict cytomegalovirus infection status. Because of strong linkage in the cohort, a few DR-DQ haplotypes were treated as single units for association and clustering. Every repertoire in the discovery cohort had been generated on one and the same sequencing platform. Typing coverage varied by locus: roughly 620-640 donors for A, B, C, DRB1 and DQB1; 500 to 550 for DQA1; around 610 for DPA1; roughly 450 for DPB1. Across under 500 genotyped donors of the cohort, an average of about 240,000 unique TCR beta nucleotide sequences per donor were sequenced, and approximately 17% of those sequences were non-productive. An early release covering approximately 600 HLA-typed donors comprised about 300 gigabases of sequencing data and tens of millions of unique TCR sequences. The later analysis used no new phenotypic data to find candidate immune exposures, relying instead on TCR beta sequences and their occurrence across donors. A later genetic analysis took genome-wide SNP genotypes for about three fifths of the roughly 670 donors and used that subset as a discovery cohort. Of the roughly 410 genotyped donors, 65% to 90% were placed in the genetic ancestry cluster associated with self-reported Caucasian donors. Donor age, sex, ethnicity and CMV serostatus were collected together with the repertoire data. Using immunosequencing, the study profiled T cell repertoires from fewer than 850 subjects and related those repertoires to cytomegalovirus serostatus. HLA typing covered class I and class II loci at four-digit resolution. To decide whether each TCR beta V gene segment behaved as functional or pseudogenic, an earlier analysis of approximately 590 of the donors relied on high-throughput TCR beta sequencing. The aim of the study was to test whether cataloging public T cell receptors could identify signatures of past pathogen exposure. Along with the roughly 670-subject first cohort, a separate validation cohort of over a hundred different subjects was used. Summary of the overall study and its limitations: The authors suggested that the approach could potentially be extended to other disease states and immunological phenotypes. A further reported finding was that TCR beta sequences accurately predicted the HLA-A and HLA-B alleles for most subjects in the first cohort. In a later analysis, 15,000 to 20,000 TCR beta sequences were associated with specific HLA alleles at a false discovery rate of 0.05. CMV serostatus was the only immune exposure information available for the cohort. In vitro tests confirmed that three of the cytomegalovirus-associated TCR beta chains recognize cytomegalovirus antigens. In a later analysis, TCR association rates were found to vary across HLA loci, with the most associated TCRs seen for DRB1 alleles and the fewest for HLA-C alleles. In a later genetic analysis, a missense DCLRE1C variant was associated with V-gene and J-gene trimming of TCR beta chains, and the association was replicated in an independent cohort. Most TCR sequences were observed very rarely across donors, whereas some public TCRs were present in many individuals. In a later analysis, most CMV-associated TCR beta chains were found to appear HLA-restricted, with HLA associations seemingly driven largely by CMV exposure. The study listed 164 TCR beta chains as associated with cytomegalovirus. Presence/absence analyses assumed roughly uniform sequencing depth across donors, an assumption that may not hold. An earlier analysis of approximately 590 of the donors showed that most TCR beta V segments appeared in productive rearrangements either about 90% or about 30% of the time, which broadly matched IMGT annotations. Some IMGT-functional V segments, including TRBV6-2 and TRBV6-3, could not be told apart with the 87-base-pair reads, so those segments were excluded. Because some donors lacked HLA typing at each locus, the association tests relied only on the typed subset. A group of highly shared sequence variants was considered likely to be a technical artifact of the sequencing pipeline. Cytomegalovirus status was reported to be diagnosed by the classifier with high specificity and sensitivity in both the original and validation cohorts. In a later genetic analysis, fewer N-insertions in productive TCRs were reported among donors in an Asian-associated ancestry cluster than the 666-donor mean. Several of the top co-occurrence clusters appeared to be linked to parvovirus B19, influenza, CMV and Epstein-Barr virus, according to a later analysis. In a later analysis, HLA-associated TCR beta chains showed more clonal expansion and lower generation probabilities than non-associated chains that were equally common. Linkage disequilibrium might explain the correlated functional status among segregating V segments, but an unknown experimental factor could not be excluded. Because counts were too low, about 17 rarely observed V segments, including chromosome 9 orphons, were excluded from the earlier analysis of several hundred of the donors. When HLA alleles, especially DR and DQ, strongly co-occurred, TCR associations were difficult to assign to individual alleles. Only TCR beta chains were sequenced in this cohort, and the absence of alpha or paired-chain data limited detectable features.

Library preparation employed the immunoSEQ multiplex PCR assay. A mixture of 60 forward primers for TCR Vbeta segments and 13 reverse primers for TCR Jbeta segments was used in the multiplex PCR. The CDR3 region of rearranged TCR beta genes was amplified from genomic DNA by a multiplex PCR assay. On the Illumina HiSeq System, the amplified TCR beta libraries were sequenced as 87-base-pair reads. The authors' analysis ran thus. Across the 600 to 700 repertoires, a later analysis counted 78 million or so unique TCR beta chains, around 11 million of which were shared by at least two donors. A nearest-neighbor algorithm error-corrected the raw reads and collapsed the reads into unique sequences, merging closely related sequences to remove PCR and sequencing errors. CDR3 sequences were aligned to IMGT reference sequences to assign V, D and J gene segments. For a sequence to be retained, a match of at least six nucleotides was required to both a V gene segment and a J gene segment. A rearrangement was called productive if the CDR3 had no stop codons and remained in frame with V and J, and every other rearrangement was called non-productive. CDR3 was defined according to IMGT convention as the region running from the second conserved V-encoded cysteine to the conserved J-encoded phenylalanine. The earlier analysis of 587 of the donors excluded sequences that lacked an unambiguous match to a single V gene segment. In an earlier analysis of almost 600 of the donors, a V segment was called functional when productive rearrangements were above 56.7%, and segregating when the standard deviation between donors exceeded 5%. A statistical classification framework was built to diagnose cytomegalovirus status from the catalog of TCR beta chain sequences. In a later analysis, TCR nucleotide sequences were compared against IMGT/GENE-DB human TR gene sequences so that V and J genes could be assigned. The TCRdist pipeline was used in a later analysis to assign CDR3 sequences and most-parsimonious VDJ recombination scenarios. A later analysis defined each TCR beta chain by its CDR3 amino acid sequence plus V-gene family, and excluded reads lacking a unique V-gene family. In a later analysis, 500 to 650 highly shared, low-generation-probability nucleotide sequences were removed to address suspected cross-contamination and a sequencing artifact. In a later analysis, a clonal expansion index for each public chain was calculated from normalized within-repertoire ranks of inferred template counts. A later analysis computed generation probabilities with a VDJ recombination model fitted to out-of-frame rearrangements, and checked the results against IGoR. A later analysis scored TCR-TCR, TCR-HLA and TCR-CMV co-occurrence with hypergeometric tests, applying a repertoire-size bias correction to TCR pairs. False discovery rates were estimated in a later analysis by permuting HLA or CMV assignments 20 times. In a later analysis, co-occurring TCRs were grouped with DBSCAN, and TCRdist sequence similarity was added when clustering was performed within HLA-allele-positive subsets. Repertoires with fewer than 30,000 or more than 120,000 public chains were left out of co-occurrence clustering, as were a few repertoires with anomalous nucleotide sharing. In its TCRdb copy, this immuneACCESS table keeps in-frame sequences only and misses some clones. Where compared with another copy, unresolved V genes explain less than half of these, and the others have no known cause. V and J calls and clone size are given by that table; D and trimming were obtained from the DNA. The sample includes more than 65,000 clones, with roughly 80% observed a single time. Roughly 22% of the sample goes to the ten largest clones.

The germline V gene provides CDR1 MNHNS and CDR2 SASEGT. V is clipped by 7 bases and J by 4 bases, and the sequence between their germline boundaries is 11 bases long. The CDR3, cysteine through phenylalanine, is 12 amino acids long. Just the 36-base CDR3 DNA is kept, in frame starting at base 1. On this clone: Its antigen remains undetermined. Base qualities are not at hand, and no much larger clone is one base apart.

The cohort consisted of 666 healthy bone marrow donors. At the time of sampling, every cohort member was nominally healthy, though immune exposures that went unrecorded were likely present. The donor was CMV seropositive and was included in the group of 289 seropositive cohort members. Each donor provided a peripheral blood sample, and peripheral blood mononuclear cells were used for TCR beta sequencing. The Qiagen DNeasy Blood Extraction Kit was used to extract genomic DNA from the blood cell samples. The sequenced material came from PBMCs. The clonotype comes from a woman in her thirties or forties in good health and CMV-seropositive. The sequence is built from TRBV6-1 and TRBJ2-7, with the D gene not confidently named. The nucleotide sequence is TGTGCCAGCACTCTGGGCCAATACGAGCAGTACTTC. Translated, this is CASTLGQYEQYF.